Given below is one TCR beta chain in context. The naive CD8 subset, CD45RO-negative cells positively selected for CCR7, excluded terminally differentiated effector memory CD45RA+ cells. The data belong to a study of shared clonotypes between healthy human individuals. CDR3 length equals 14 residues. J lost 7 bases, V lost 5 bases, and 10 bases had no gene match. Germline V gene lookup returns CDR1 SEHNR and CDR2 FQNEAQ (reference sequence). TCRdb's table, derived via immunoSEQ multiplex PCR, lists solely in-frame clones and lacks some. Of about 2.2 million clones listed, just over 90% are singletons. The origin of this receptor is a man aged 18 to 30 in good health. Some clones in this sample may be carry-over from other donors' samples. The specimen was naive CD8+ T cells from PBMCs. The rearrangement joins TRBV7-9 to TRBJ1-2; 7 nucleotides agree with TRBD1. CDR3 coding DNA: TGTGCCAGCAGCGTTCTACAGGGGCCGGGTGGCTACACCTTC. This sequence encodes CASSVLQGPGGYTF.